The 18 T cell receptor beta chains below come from one sample, sequenced in a study of metastatic and nonmetastatic thyroid tumors. Each patient came to thyroid surgery without any prior treatment (of any kind). TCRdb used MiXCR to call clones anew from the PCR reads. The sample contains over 25,000 clones, 15% to 20% of which appear only once. The sequenced material came from blood. Receptors originate from a female donor with papillary thyroid cancer or a benign thyroid nodule (not recorded which). Some clones in this sample may be carry-over from other donors' samples.

This clone is medium-sized. The V and J genes are TRBV4-1 and TRBJ2-7; 9 positions agree with TRBD2. V shed 0 bases, J shed 4 bases, and the junction held 4 bases outside the gene matches. There are 15 residues in the CDR3. Germline assignment: CDR1 MGHRA and CDR2 YSYEKL. The CDR3 here is CASSQELAGLYEQYF. Here the CDR3 DNA reads TGCGCCAGCAGCCAAGAACTAGCGGGTTTATACGAGCAGTACTTC.

The table lists this clone with many counts. V and J are TRBV10-3 and TRBJ2-7; TRBD1 matches 9 bases. V lost 2 bases to trimming and J lost 4 bases; unmatched junction nucleotides: 6. Germline assignment: CDR1 ENHRY and CDR2 SYGVKD. This CDR3 contains 15 residues. The CDR3 spells CAISESRQGGYEQYF. Here the CDR3 DNA reads TGTGCCATCAGTGAGAGTAGACAGGGGGGATACGAGCAGTACTTC.

V usage is TRBV9 and J usage is TRBJ1-1; D might be TRBD1 (5 bases). The V gene lost 4 bases and the J gene lost 4 bases, with 11 bases spanning the gap. CDR3 length: 13 residues. Germline V gene sequence: CDR1 SGDLS, CDR2 YYNGEE. DNA of the CDR3: TGTGCCAGCAGCTATGGGGACGGCACTGAAGCTTTCTTT. The encoded protein is CASSYGDGTEAFF.

This clone was seen at least ten times. The rearrangement uses TRBV11-2 and TRBJ2-1, with D tentatively TRBD1 (6 bases). This CDR3 contains 17 residues. The germline V and J ends were trimmed by 5 bases and 2 bases, with 19 bases remaining between them. Germline V CDR1 and CDR2: SGHAT, FQNNGV. CDR3 DNA: TGTGCCAGCAGCCCGCGCCGGTCTCAGGGGACCTACAATGAGCAGTTCTTC. Protein: CASSPRRSQGTYNEQFF. Drawing the rest from reference TRBV11-2 and TRBJ2-1, the complete variable domain is EAGVAQSPRYKIIEKRQSVAFWCNPISGHATLYWYQQILGQGPKLLIQFQNNGVVDDSQLPKDRFSAERLKGVDSTLKIQPAKLEDSAVYLCASSPRRSQGTYNEQFFGPGTRLTVL.

This clone was recorded a few times. This chain uses TRBV6-1 with TRBJ2-2, with 13 bases identical to TRBD2. Germline assignment: CDR1 MNHNS and CDR2 SASEGT. The CDR3 consists of 16 residues. Trimming at V came to 5 bases and at J to 4 bases, leaving 4 bases not matched to a gene. The DNA of the CDR3 is TGTGCCAGCAGTCGACTAGCGGGAGGTACCACCGGGGAGCTGTTTTTT. Encoded protein: CASSRLAGGTTGELFF.

Many counts were recorded for this clone. V is TRBV12-3 or TRBV12-4 and J is TRBJ1-1; maybe TRBD1 (5 bases). The CDR3 is made up of 14 amino acids. Trimming shortened V by 7 bases and J by 3 bases, and 15 bases separated the two germline ends. The CDR3 sequence: CASNHFGGDTEAFF. In DNA, the CDR3 is TGTGCCAGCAACCACTTCGGGGGTGACACTGAAGCTTTCTTT.

The sample holds many counts of this clone. A read error is possible here, since a much larger clone lies one base away. This chain uses TRBV20-1 with TRBJ2-5, with D possibly being TRBD2 (6 bases). The CDR3 contains 11 residues. CDR1 and CDR2 (germline): DFQATT, SNEGSKA (reference sequence). The CDR3 coding sequence is TGCAGTGCTGCAGGTCGGGAGATCCAGTACTTC. Its protein is CSAAGREIQYF.

In its sample, this clone was seen many times. This chain connects TRBV5-5 to TRBJ1-2; D is perhaps TRBD1 (6 bases). This CDR3 spans 15 amino acids. Germline V gene data show CDR1 as SGHKS and CDR2 as YYEKEE (reference sequence). Trimming removed 3 bases from V and 0 bases from J, with 12 bases in between. For the CDR3, the DNA is TGTGCCAGCAGCTCACCGGGACATGCTAACTATGGCTACACCTTC. This sequence encodes CASSSPGHANYGYTF.

This clone has a count of ten or more. The chain is built from TRBV5-1 and TRBJ2-5; tentatively, D is TRBD2 (5 bases). The V end lost 4 bases, the J end lost 2 bases, and 12 bases lay between the germline ends. The V gene's germline CDR1 is SGHRS and CDR2 YFSETQ. The CDR3 contains 14 residues. The CDR3 nucleotides read TGCGCCAGCAGCCCGGGAACAGTTCAAGAGACCCAGTACTTC. Its translation: CASSPGTVQETQYF.

This clone has a count of ten or more. The V call is TRBV6-5, the J call TRBJ1-5, with D unresolved. This CDR3 has 13 residues. Per the germline V gene, CDR1 is MNHEY and CDR2 is SVGAGI. V gave up 4 bases and J gave up 5 bases, with 9 bases separating them. Written as DNA, the CDR3 is TGTGCCAGCAGTTCCTCGGTAGATCAGCCCCAGCATTTT. Its protein product is CASSSSVDQPQHF.

By sample fraction, this clone is large. CDR3 nucleotide sequence: TGTGCCAGCAGTGACTCCCCGGGGGGTTCAAATGAGCAGTTCTTC. Protein sequence: CASSDSPGGSNEQFF. The rearrangement joins TRBV6-4 to TRBJ2-1, with 7 bases lining up with TRBD2. The CDR3 runs 15 residues. Per germline, CDR1 MRHNA and CDR2 SNTAGT. Trimming at V came to 0 bases and at J to 7 bases, leaving 6 bases not matched to a gene.

This clone was counted many times. The rearrangement links TRBV28 to TRBJ1-1; D unresolved. Trimming left V 7 bases short and J 6 bases short, with 12 bases between. This CDR3 spans 12 amino acids. Germline CDR1 and CDR2: MDHEN and SYDVKM. The CDR3 DNA follows: TGTGCCAGCACGGACCGGCGACCTGAAGCTTTCTTT. Translating it yields CASTDRRPEAFF.

This clone ranks as medium-sized. The CDR3 DNA reads TGTGCCAGCAGTGGGTACAGGGGAAGCACAGATACGCAGTATTTT. It yields the protein CASSGYRGSTDTQYF. The chain employs TRBV6-1 and TRBJ2-3, with 7 bases lining up with TRBD1. The length of the CDR3 is 15 residues. The V gene's germline CDR1 is MNHNS and CDR2 SASEGT. Losses at the gene ends were 4 bases for V and 0 bases for J; bases not matched to a gene: 4.

The sample holds many counts of this clone. The chain joins TRBV28 to TRBJ2-1; D perhaps matches TRBD1 (5 bases). Deletions cut 7 bases from V and 9 bases from J, with 10 bases between. There are 11 residues in the CDR3. From germline, CDR1 is MDHEN and CDR2 SYDVKM. CDR3 DNA: TGTGCCAGCAAGACAGCGACTGAGCAGTTCTTC. It encodes CASKTATEQFF.

The J gene is TRBJ2-2, the V gene TRBV2; D is undetermined. V was cut by 9 bases and J by 6 bases, with 20 bases left in between. The germline CDR1 and CDR2 sequences are SNHLY and FYNNEI. The CDR3 sequence is 15 residues long. The CDR3 DNA is TGTGCCAGTAGTAGCCAGGAAGTTAGCCCCGGGGAGCTGTTTTTT. Protein sequence: CASSSQEVSPGELFF. Variable domain in full (rest from reference TRBV2 and TRBJ2-2): EPEVTQTPSHQVTQMGQEVILRCVPISNHLYFYWYRQILGQKVEFLVSFYNNEISEKSEIFDDQFSVERPDGSNFTLKIRSTKLEDSAMYFCASSSQEVSPGELFFGEGSRLTVL.

At least ten counts were recorded for this clone. Other DNA sequences in the sample encode the same CDR3. The chain is built from TRBV7-9 and TRBJ1-6; D not resolved. The CDR3 covers 15 residues. Trimming took off 5 bases at V and 3 bases at J, with 11 bases between the two ends. From germline, CDR1 is SEHNR and CDR2 FQNEAQ (reference sequence). The CDR3 sequence: CASSTRGNYNSPLHF. Here the CDR3 DNA reads TGTGCCAGCAGCACCCGGGGAAACTATAATTCACCCCTCCACTTT.

This clone turned up a few times. Mismatch with germline at one junction end may stem from a read error. V is TRBV5-4 and J is TRBJ2-3; D might be TRBD2 (5 bases). The CDR3 loop spans 15 amino acids. CDR1 is SGHNT, CDR2 YYREEE, per germline (reference sequence). The CDR3 DNA follows: TGTGCCAGCGGCTTAAACGGGGTGAACACAGATACGCAGTATTTT. Encoded protein: CASGLNGVNTDTQYF.

This clone was recorded many times. The chain joins TRBV5-1 to TRBJ1-4; 7 positions agree with TRBD1. Per the germline V gene, CDR1 is SGHRS and CDR2 is YFSETQ. The CDR3 sequence is 16 residues long. After removal of 4 bases from V and 8 bases from J, the junction contained 14 bases not matched to a gene. CDR3 loop: CASSTGQSLLGEKLFF. The CDR3 DNA sequence: TGCGCCAGCAGCACGGGACAGTCCCTCCTAGGGGAAAAACTGTTTTTT.